The clone carrying this T cell receptor (beta chain) was found a few times. Nivolumab, ipilimumab, aspirin, low-dose cyclophosphamide and low-dose radiotherapy were given to donors. These data are taken from a study of low-dose radiotherapy and immunotherapy resistance in tumors. The wider study: A total of 13 Gy over 26 weeks was given to Cohort 2 as 1 Gy per fraction every two weeks. The treatment that patients received was intravenous nivolumab 240 mg every two weeks plus ipilimumab 1 mg/kg every six weeks.

V was trimmed by 3 bases and J by 2 bases, leaving 4 bases between them. CDR3 length equals 12 residues. Germline loops: CDR1 KGHSH, CDR2 LQKENI. cDNA synthesis used a TRAV/TRBV-specific primer set for both chains. TCRs were put through approximately 20 PCR cycles of amplification with Phusion. A constant-region primer and the V-primer adapter served as the primer pair. Each CDR3 protein gets one entry after TCRdb re-called the reads with MiXCR. The sample yields around 9,300 distinct CDR3 sequences, roughly three quarters seen once. J is TRBJ2-5 and V is TRBV18; D gene uncertain. The receptor's source is a human donor with advanced metastatic prostate, ovarian, gallbladder or colorectal cancer (not recorded which). This table probably holds off-target reads from a library built for another chain. This CDR3 reads CASSPSQETQYF. The CDR3 DNA sequence: TGTGCCAGCTCACCGTCACAAGAGACCCAGTACTTC. Full variable domain (missing parts from reference TRBV18 and TRBJ2-5): NAGVMQNPRHLVRRRGQEARLRCSPMKGHSHVYWYRQLPEEGLKFMVYLQKENIIDESGMPKERFSAEFPKEGPSILRIQQVVRGDSAAYFCASSPSQETQYFGPGTRLLVL.